These 28 T cell receptor beta chains came from one sample sequenced in a study of blood T cell repertoires in COVID-19. Libraries were prepared by immunoSEQ multiplex PCR; TCRdb keeps only in-frame clonotypes and omits some of them. The table includes a few hundred thousand clones, around 80% detected once. Sequenced sample: peripheral blood. The receptors stem from a man aged 55 to 70 with acute or convalescent COVID-19.

The rearrangement uses TRBV9 and TRBJ2-5; TRBD2 matches at 9 bases. The V gene's germline CDR1 is SGDLS and CDR2 YYNGEE. Trimming removed 2 bases from V and 5 bases from J; junction bases left unmatched: 4. The CDR3 consists of 14 residues. The CDR3 sequence is CASSVAGGLETQYF. In DNA form, the CDR3 reads TGTGCCAGCAGCGTTGCGGGGGGGCTGGAGACCCAGTACTTC.

This chain links TRBV10-3 with TRBJ1-1, with unresolved D. The germline V and J ends were trimmed by 6 bases and 5 bases, with 16 bases remaining between them. The CDR3 is made up of 14 amino acids. In germline, CDR1 is ENHRY, CDR2 SYGVKD. CDR3 region: CAISPAGLGTEAFF. The CDR3 nucleotides are TGTGCCATCAGCCCCGCGGGCCTCGGGACTGAAGCTTTCTTT.

To note about this clone: At one end the junction does not follow the germline gene, possibly because of a read error. V and J are TRBV6-5 and TRBJ2-4; 12 bases fit TRBD2. CDR3 size: 15 residues. The germline gives CDR1 MNHEY, CDR2 SVGAGI. The CDR3 coding sequence is TGTGCCAGCAGTTACTTGCCTAGCGGGGGGGGGCCAGGAGACTTC. It specifies CASSYLPSGGGPGDF.

This clone was counted a single time. The CDR3 protein is CASSQDRGETGELFF. In nucleotides, the CDR3 is TGCGCCAGCAGCCAGGACAGGGGGGAGACCGGGGAGCTGTTTTTT. The chain recombines TRBV4-1 with TRBJ2-2; 10 nucleotides match TRBD1. CDR1 and CDR2 from the germline V gene are MGHRA and YSYEKL. Trimming removed 3 bases from V and 5 bases from J; junction bases left unmatched: 3. This CDR3 is 15 amino acids long.

The chain joins TRBV5-1 to TRBJ1-1; TRBD1 is a possible D gene (6 bases). The CDR3 covers 14 residues. V lost 1 base and J lost 4, with 11 bases in between. CDR1 and CDR2 (germline): SGHRS, YFSETQ. CDR3: CASSLWEGGTEAFF. In DNA form, the CDR3 reads TGCGCCAGCAGCTTGTGGGAAGGGGGCACTGAAGCTTTCTTT.

This sequence joins TRBV5-1 and TRBJ2-7; the match to TRBD2 covers 8 bases. Germline-derived CDR1 and CDR2 are SGHRS and YFSETQ. V was clipped by 4 bases and J by 0 bases; unmatched bases: 15. The CDR3 loop spans 18 amino acids. The CDR3 here is CASSVGPGWTSHSYEQYF. CDR3 bases: TGCGCCAGCAGCGTTGGACCGGGCTGGACTAGCCACTCCTACGAGCAGTACTTC. The complete variable domain, with remaining parts taken from reference TRBV5-1 and TRBJ2-7, reads KAGVTQTPRYLIKTRGQQVTLSCSPISGHRSVSWYQQTPGQGLQFLFEYFSETQRNKGNFPGRFSGRQFSNSRSEMNVSTLELGDSALYLCASSVGPGWTSHSYEQYFGPGTRLTVT.

The chain uses TRBV9 and TRBJ2-6, with 8 bases fitting TRBD1. There are 15 residues in the CDR3. V was clipped by 4 bases and J by 2 bases; unmatched bases: 2. Germline CDR1 and CDR2: SGDLS and YYNGEE. In DNA form, the CDR3 reads TGTGCCAGCAGCACGACAGGGGCTGGGGCCAACGTCCTGACTTTC. Protein product: CASSTTGAGANVLTF.

This sequence joins TRBV29-1 and TRBJ1-5; D gene unclear. V was trimmed by 6 bases and J by 7 bases, leaving 13 bases between them. The CDR3 is 12 residues long. Germline V CDR1 and CDR2: SQVTM, ANQGSEA. The CDR3 coding sequence is TGCAGCGTAGCGAAGGAGGGACAGCCCCAGCATTTT. It is translated as CSVAKEGQPQHF.

The chain employs TRBV7-6 and TRBJ1-1; 7 positions match TRBD1. V was clipped by 5 bases and J by 6 bases; unmatched bases: 6. Germline CDR1 is SGHVS and CDR2 is FNYEAQ. The CDR3 totals 13 residues. The CDR3 is CASSQGTDSEAFF. CDR3 DNA: TGTGCCAGCAGCCAAGGGACAGATTCTGAAGCTTTCTTT.

The V gene is TRBV9, the J gene TRBJ1-1; no reliable D call. This CDR3 is built from 14 residues. Trimming removed 4 bases at V and 7 bases at J, with 17 bases between. Germline V gene lookup returns CDR1 SGDLS and CDR2 YYNGEE. Here the CDR3 DNA reads TGTGCCAGCAGCTCTCGGGTCCCGGGGAGTGAAGCTTTCTTT. Its protein product is CASSSRVPGSEAFF.

J is TRBJ2-7 and V is TRBV19; D is uncertain. Germline CDR1 is LNHDA and CDR2 is SQIVND (reference sequence). Between the trimmed V and J ends, which lost 1 base and 7 bases, there was a span of 14 bases. This CDR3 spans 14 amino acids. The CDR3 DNA reads as TGTGCCAGTAGTATAGGCCACAGTACCGGAGAGCAGTACTTC. The encoded protein is CASSIGHSTGEQYF. Full variable domain (outside the CDR3, taken from reference TRBV19 and TRBJ2-7): DGGITQSPKYLFRKEGQNVTLSCEQNLNHDAMYWYRQDPGQGLRLIYYSQIVNDFQKGDIAEGYSVSREKKESFPLTVTSAQKNPTAFYLCASSIGHSTGEQYFGPGTRLTVT.

The chain has TRBV12-5 and TRBJ1-2; 7 nucleotides align to TRBD1. The CDR3 has 14 amino acids. The germline V gene encodes CDR1 LGHNT and CDR2 FRNRAP. After removal of 7 bases from V and 8 bases from J, the junction contained 13 bases not matched to a gene. This CDR3 is CASVDVDRDFGYTF. CDR3 nucleotide sequence: TGTGCTAGTGTTGATGTCGACAGGGATTTCGGCTACACCTTC.

The rearrangement links TRBV11-2 to TRBJ2-2; 10 bases align to TRBD1. The CDR3 is made up of 16 amino acids. V shed 4 bases, J shed 5 bases, and the junction held 7 bases outside the gene matches. Germline loops: CDR1 SGHAT, CDR2 FQNNGV. The CDR3 region has the DNA TGTGCCAGCAGCTCTGGGACAGGGGCGATAACCGGGGAGCTGTTTTTT. It codes for CASSSGTGAITGELFF.

This chain connects TRBV7-6 to TRBJ2-5, with D possibly being TRBD2 (5 bases). Germline lookup yields CDR1 SGHVS and CDR2 FNYEAQ. CDR3 length: 11 amino acids. The V and J ends lost 5 bases and 13 bases respectively, with 14 bases between them. CDR3 loop: CASSQRPLRYF. For the CDR3, the DNA is TGTGCCAGCAGCCAGCGGCCGCTTAGGTACTTC.

The rearrangement uses TRBV5-1 and TRBJ2-1; 7 positions match TRBD1. The J segment lost 2 bases and the V segment lost 2 bases, leaving 4 bases of the junction unmatched. CDR3 length: 15 amino acids. Germline V lookup: CDR1 SGHRS, CDR2 YFSETQ. The CDR3, as DNA: TGCGCCAGCAGCTTTACAGGGGACCCCTACAATGAGCAGTTCTTC. Translated: CASSFTGDPYNEQFF.

The gene calls are TRBV3-1 (or the pseudogene TRBV3-2) and TRBJ2-1, with D unclear. Per the germline V gene, CDR1 is LGHDT and CDR2 is YNNKEL (reference sequence). CDR3 length: 12 residues. Trimming removed 4 bases from V and 5 bases from J, with 6 bases in between. CDR3 residues: CASSPRDNEQFF. The DNA for the CDR3 is TGTGCCAGCAGCCCCCGGGACAATGAGCAGTTCTTC.

V and J are TRBV29-1 and TRBJ2-3; TRBD2 is a possible D gene (6 bases). V gave up 5 bases and J gave up 5 bases, with 11 bases separating them. The CDR3 spans 12 residues. Germline V gene lookup returns CDR1 SQVTM and CDR2 ANQGSEA. CDR3 in amino acids: CSVNTAGDTQYF. CDR3 nucleotide sequence: TGCAGCGTTAATACAGCGGGAGATACGCAGTATTTT.

The chain links TRBV10-3 to TRBJ2-7, with D possibly being TRBD2 (5 bases). Germline V gene data show CDR1 as ENHRY and CDR2 as SYGVKD. Trimming took off 11 bases at V and 3 bases at J, with 11 bases between the two ends. This CDR3 comprises 11 residues. In DNA form, the CDR3 reads TGTGCCTCCCGGGATGGCTACGAGCAGTACTTC. Residues: CASRDGYEQYF.

In its sample, this clone was seen a few times. This sequence joins TRBV9 and TRBJ1-5; 9 bases are a match to TRBD1. The CDR3 is made up of 15 amino acids. Per the germline V gene, CDR1 is SGDLS and CDR2 is YYNGEE. V lost 3 bases, J lost 6 bases, and 7 bases stayed unmatched. The DNA for the CDR3 is TGTGCCAGCAGCGCCTCCGGGACAGGGATTCAGCCCCAGCATTTT. Translated: CASSASGTGIQPQHF.

Concerning this clone: Its ends do not fully match the called genes, so a read error is possible. The V call is TRBV4-1, the J call TRBJ2-3, with TRBD1 matching over 12 bases. The CDR3 consists of 18 residues. Germline values: CDR1 MGHRA, CDR2 YSYEKL. CDR3 sequence reads: CASSQVTTGTGGTDTQYF. Here the CDR3 DNA reads TGCGCCAGCAGCCAGGTTACAACCGGGACAGGGGGCACGGATACGCAGTATTTT.

The chain combines TRBV27 with TRBJ2-7; 9 nucleotides align to TRBD2. CDR1 and CDR2 from the germline V gene are MNHEY and SMNVEV (reference sequence). The CDR3 sequence is 14 residues long. The V and J ends lost 6 bases and 3 bases, in that order; junction bases with no gene match: 6. The CDR3 coding sequence is TGTGCCAGCAGCTTGGGACTAGCTATCTACGAGCAGTACTTC. It encodes CASSLGLAIYEQYF.

The V gene is TRBV10-1, the J gene TRBJ1-2; 10 bases match TRBD1. The CDR3 contains 15 residues. Germline V CDR1 and CDR2: WNHNN, SYGVQD (reference sequence). Germline trimming cut 5 bases from V and 7 bases from J; bases unmatched to any gene: 10. Here the CDR3 reads CASSPGTGARIGYTF. In nucleotides, the CDR3 is TGCGCCAGCAGTCCCGGGACAGGGGCTCGTATTGGCTACACCTTC.

The V call is TRBV6-5, the J call TRBJ2-7; 7 nucleotides line up with TRBD2. Germline V gives CDR1 MNHEY, CDR2 SVGAGI. J lost 1 base, V lost 6 bases, and 3 bases had no gene match. The CDR3 consists of 13 residues. DNA for the CDR3: TGTGCCAGCAGCGGGGGGACTTCCTACGAGCAGTACTTC. Its protein product is CASSGGTSYEQYF.

The genes are TRBV11-2 and TRBJ1-1, with D unclear. The CDR3 runs to 13 residues. The germline V gene encodes CDR1 SGHAT and CDR2 FQNNGV. V was clipped by 5 bases and J by 1 base, with 8 bases between them. CDR3 nucleotides: TGTGCCAGCAGCCCCCCCCGGAACACTGAAGCTTTCTTT. Translation gives CASSPPRNTEAFF.

The chain employs TRBV11-2 and TRBJ2-2; 14 bases are a match to TRBD2. The CDR3 has 19 amino acids. Germline CDR1 reads SGHAT; CDR2 reads FQNNGV. J lost 4 bases, V lost 0 bases, and 7 bases had no gene match. The CDR3 DNA is TGTGCCAGCAGCTTAGAATCGACTAGCGGGGGGGCCATCACCGGGGAGCTGTTTTTT. Translated, it gives CASSLESTSGGAITGELFF.

In this sample, this clone turned up a few times. CDR3 loop: CASSVTGSYNEQFF. For the CDR3, the DNA is TGTGCCAGCAGCGTAACGGGCTCCTACAATGAGCAGTTCTTC. V is TRBV9 and J is TRBJ2-1; D is undetermined. The V gene lost 1 base and the J gene lost 0 bases, with 5 bases spanning the gap. The CDR3 has 14 residues. Germline V gene lookup returns CDR1 SGDLS and CDR2 YYNGEE.

CDR3 residues: CASSYWGGSTLNQPQHF. CDR3 coding DNA: TGTGCCAGCAGTTATTGGGGGGGGTCCACCCTCAATCAGCCCCAGCATTTT. V usage is TRBV28 and J usage is TRBJ1-5; D might be TRBD1 (5 bases). Trimming took off 4 bases at V and 3 bases at J, with 19 bases between the two ends. The CDR3 is made up of 17 amino acids. CDR1 is MDHEN, CDR2 SYDVKM, per germline.

The chain has TRBV2 and TRBJ2-3; D gene unclear. V dropped 6 bases and J dropped 1 base, with 11 bases sitting between them. There are 14 residues in the CDR3. Germline V gives CDR1 SNHLY, CDR2 FYNNEI. DNA of the CDR3: TGTGCCAGCAGCCTTTTGGGCCGCACAGATACGCAGTATTTT. Its translation is CASSLLGRTDTQYF.